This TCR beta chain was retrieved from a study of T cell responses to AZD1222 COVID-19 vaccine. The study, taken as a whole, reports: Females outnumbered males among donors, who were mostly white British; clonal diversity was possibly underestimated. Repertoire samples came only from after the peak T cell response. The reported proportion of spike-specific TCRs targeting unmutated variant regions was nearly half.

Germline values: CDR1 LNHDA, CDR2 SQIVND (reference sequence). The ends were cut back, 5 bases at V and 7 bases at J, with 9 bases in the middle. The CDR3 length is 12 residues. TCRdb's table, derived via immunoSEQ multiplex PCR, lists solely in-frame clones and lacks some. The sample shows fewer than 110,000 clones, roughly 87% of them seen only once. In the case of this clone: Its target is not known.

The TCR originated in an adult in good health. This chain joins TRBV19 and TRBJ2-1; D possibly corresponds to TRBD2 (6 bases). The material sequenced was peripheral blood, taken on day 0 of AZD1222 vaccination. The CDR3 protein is CASSSLANEQFF. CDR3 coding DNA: TGTGCCAGTAGTTCGCTAGCGAATGAGCAGTTCTTC.